Each of the 9 T cell receptor beta chains below was sequenced from the same sample in a study of T cell repertoires in cytomegalovirus infection. Via MiXCR, TCRdb re-called the reads, giving one row per CDR3 protein. The repertoire holds 480,000 or so distinct CDR3 sequences, with approximately 11% as singletons. Sequencing input: PBMCs. Receptor source: a human donor in good health (CMV status not recorded). Some clones in this sample may be carry-over from other donors' samples.

The chain links TRBV20-1 to TRBJ1-1; 10 bases are shared with TRBD1. The CDR3 is made up of 14 amino acids. Germline CDR1 DFQATT, CDR2 SNEGSKA (reference sequence). With 1 base clipped from V and 5 bases from J, the junction kept 4 bases outside the gene matches. The CDR3 reads CSARAGQGRTEAFF. The CDR3 DNA reads TGCAGTGCTAGAGCGGGACAGGGGAGGACTGAAGCTTTCTTT.

Many counts were recorded for this clonotype. The chain links TRBV5-4 to TRBJ2-1; TRBD1 or TRBD2 may be the D gene (6 bases each). V lost 4 bases to trimming and J lost 2 bases, with 13 bases between them. Germline V gene data show CDR1 as SGHNT and CDR2 as YYREEE (reference sequence). This CDR3 is 15 amino acids long. The chain's CDR3 is CASSKDGGAYNEQFF. The CDR3 nucleotides are TGTGCCAGCAGCAAGGACGGGGGCGCCTACAATGAGCAGTTCTTC.

The V gene is TRBV19, the J gene TRBJ2-2; D is perhaps TRBD2 (5 bases). V was shortened by 7 bases and J by 8 bases, with 20 bases between the two germline ends. The CDR3 has 15 residues. Germline values: CDR1 LNHDA, CDR2 SQIVND (reference sequence). The CDR3 loop reads CASTQRENYPGELFF. The CDR3 DNA follows: TGTGCCAGTACCCAGAGGGAAAATTACCCAGGGGAGCTGTTTTTT.

This clonotype was observed a few times. The rearrangement joins TRBV9 to TRBJ1-2, with D possibly TRBD1 on 5 matching bases. With 3 bases removed from V and 6 bases from J, the gap between germline ends came to 12 bases. Germline lookup yields CDR1 SGDLS and CDR2 YYNGEE. The CDR3 covers 13 residues. The CDR3 region is CASSEGSGDGYTF. The CDR3 nucleotides read TGTGCCAGCAGCGAGGGGTCTGGGGATGGCTACACCTTC.

This clonotype was seen ten or more times. The chain links TRBV12-3 or TRBV12-4 to TRBJ1-3; 9 bases are a match to TRBD1. V lost 7 bases, J lost 4 bases, and 8 bases stayed unmatched. The CDR3 length is 15 residues. The CDR3 DNA reads TGTGCCAGCACCTGGACAGGGGAAGCAGGAAACACCATATATTTT. It codes for CASTWTGEAGNTIYF.

The chain is built from TRBV3-1 and TRBJ1-3, with TRBD1 as a possible D gene (5 bases). V was pared by 3 bases and J by 0 bases, with 12 bases between. Per germline, CDR1 LGHDT and CDR2 YNNKEL (reference sequence). The CDR3 runs to 16 residues. The CDR3 region is CASSHLGGRSGNTIYF. CDR3 bases: TGTGCCAGCAGCCATCTGGGGGGTCGCTCTGGAAACACCATATATTTT.

This clonotype appeared many times. The rearrangement joins TRBV7-9 to TRBJ2-2; D gene ambiguous. From germline, CDR1 is SEHNR and CDR2 FQNEAQ (reference sequence). The CDR3 extends over 15 amino acids. Trimming left V 6 bases short and J 0 bases short, with 11 bases between. The CDR3 loop reads CASRPFVTNTGELFF. In DNA, the CDR3 is TGTGCCAGCAGACCTTTCGTCACGAACACCGGGGAGCTGTTTTTT. The whole variable domain, remainder taken from reference TRBV7-9 and TRBJ2-2, is DTGVSQNPRHKITKRGQNVTFRCDPISEHNRLYWYRQTLGQGPEFLTYFQNEAQLEKSRLLSDRFSAERPKGSFSTLEIQRTEQGDSAMYLCASRPFVTNTGELFFGEGSRLTVL.

This clonotype was counted only a few times. The gene calls are TRBV18 and TRBJ2-6; D uncertain. CDR3 length equals 16 residues. The germline CDR1 and CDR2 sequences are KGHSH and LQKENI. Trimming removed 3 bases at V and 2 bases at J, with 11 bases between. The CDR3 DNA sequence: TGTGCCAGCTCACCCACACCGGGCGCTGGGGCCAACGTCCTGACTTTC. Translation gives CASSPTPGAGANVLTF.

J is TRBJ2-5 and V is TRBV29-1; D call uncertain. The V gene lost 3 bases and the J gene lost 2 bases, with 7 bases spanning the gap. There are 12 residues in the CDR3. CDR1 SQVTM and CDR2 ANQGSEA come from the germline V gene. CDR3 region: CSVERLQETQYF. The CDR3, as DNA: TGCAGCGTTGAGAGGCTTCAAGAGACCCAGTACTTC.